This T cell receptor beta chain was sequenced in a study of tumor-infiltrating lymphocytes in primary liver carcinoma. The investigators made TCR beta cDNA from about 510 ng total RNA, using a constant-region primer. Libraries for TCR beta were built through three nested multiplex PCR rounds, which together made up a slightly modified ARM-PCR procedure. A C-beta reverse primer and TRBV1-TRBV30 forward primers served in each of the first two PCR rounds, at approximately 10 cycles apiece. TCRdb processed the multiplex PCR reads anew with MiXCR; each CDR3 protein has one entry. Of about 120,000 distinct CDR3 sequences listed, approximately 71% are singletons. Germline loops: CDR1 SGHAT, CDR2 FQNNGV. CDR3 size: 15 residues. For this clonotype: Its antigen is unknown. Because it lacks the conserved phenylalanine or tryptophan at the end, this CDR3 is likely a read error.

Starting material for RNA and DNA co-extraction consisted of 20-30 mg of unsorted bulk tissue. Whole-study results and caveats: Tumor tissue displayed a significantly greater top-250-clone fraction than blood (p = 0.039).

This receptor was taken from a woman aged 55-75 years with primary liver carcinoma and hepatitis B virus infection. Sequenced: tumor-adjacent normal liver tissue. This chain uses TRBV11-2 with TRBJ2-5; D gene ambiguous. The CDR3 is CASGLDFSSPGTQYL. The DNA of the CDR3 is TGTGCCAGCGGCTTAGATTTCTCCAGCCCGGGGACCCAGTACTTA.